Below are 26 T cell receptor beta chains sequenced from a single sample in a study of chemoradiotherapy in HPV16-positive cancers. Libraries were prepared by immunoSEQ multiplex PCR; TCRdb keeps only in-frame clonotypes and omits some of them. There are 40,000 to 60,000 clones in the sample; roughly 90% occur only once, and more than 3% lies in the top ten. Sequences were derived from blood, sampled from a patient who underwent chemoradiotherapy. The receptors stem from a human donor with HPV-associated anogenital cancer.

This chain links TRBV23-1 with TRBJ1-3; D uncertain. TRBV23-1 falls under the ORF class, with uncertain function. CDR3 length equals 16 residues. Trimming pared 7 bases from V and 0 bases from J, leaving 16 bases between. The chain's CDR3 is CASNSDTDSSGNTIYF. CDR3 sequence (DNA): TGCGCCAGCAATTCGGATACCGATAGCTCTGGAAACACCATATATTTT.

The J gene is TRBJ1-3, the V gene TRBV9; 8 bases are a match to TRBD1. The germline gives CDR1 SGDLS, CDR2 YYNGEE. V gave up 4 bases and J gave up 5 bases; unmatched junction bases: 14. This CDR3 has 17 residues. The CDR3 sequence: CASSSALTGEVRNTIYF. In DNA, the CDR3 is TGTGCCAGCAGCTCTGCCTTGACAGGGGAAGTAAGAAACACCATATATTTT.

The chain has TRBV5-1 and TRBJ2-7; 9 nucleotides agree with TRBD2. The CDR3 runs to 16 residues. Germline V lookup: CDR1 SGHRS, CDR2 YFSETQ. The V gene end was trimmed by 0 bases and the J gene end by 0 bases; junction bases not matched to a gene: 4. CDR3 coding DNA: TGCGCCAGCAGCTTGGTAGCGGGAGCTTACTCCTACGAGCAGTACTTC. This sequence encodes CASSLVAGAYSYEQYF.

The chain joins TRBV19 to TRBJ2-1; 9 bases are a match to TRBD1. CDR1 and CDR2 from the germline V gene are LNHDA and SQIVND (reference sequence). The V gene end was trimmed by 9 bases and the J gene end by 3 bases; junction bases not matched to a gene: 9. The CDR3 consists of 15 residues. The CDR3: CASRTGANLYNEQFF. CDR3 nucleotide sequence: TGTGCCAGCCGGACAGGGGCCAACCTCTACAATGAGCAGTTCTTC.

The chain joins TRBV5-6 to TRBJ2-1; TRBD2 matches 10 bases. CDR1 is SGHDT and CDR2 is YYEEEE in the germline V gene. V was clipped by 4 bases and J by 12 bases; unmatched bases: 16. The CDR3 has 16 residues. CDR3 protein: CASSGRLAGGGIGQFF. The CDR3 bases are TGTGCCAGCAGCGGAAGACTAGCGGGTGGGGGTATCGGGCAGTTCTTC.

Details on this clone: Other nucleotide sequences in the sample specify the same CDR3. The chain uses TRBV21-1 and TRBJ1-2; the table's D call TRBD1 went unverified against the DNA. TRBV21-1 is labeled a pseudogene. The CDR3 runs to 15 residues. CDR3 in amino acids: CASSKKAGGCGGYTF. CDR3 DNA: TGTGCCAGCAGCAAAAAGGCAGGGGGCTGCGGTGGCTACACCTTC.

This rearrangement joins TRBV4-3 to TRBJ1-5; D uncertain. Germline CDR1 reads LGHNA; CDR2 reads YSLEER. V was shortened by 1 base and J by 0 bases, with 10 bases between the two germline ends. The CDR3 is made up of 16 amino acids. This CDR3 reads CASSQGHGYSNQPQHF. CDR3 in DNA: TGCGCCAGCAGCCAAGGGCACGGGTATAGCAATCAGCCCCAGCATTTT.

The chain combines TRBV7-8 with TRBJ2-3, with D possibly TRBD1 on 6 matching bases. V lost 5 bases to trimming and J lost 2 bases, with 11 bases between them. CDR3 length equals 14 residues. Germline V gene lookup returns CDR1 SGHVS and CDR2 FQNEAQ. The CDR3 DNA reads as TGTGCCAGCAGCCTCGACAGGTTCACAGATACGCAGTATTTT. This sequence encodes CASSLDRFTDTQYF.

The chain combines TRBV10-3 with TRBJ2-1; D may be TRBD1 (6 bases). Germline CDR1 is ENHRY and CDR2 is SYGVKD. The CDR3 totals 13 residues. V was shortened by 7 bases and J by 6 bases, with 13 bases between the two germline ends. CDR3 amino acids: CAITEGVSNEQFF. The CDR3 DNA is TGTGCCATCACCGAGGGGGTTTCCAATGAGCAGTTCTTC.

The table lists this clone with a count of one. This sequence joins TRBV6-5 and TRBJ2-3, with 8 bases lining up with TRBD2. Looked up from germline, CDR1 is MNHEY and CDR2 is SVGAGI. CDR3 size: 13 residues. Losses at the gene ends were 7 bases for V and 1 base for J; bases not matched to a gene: 1. As DNA, the CDR3 is TGTGCCAGCAACGGGAGGGGCACAGATACGCAGTATTTT. This gives the protein CASNGRGTDTQYF.

The V call is TRBV5-1, the J call TRBJ1-4; D is possibly TRBD1 (5 bases). Germline values: CDR1 SGHRS, CDR2 YFSETQ. V lost 1 base and J 8 bases, leaving 12 bases between the germline ends. The CDR3 length is 14 residues. The CDR3 reads CASSLSREGEKLFF. CDR3 DNA: TGCGCCAGCAGCTTGAGCAGGGAAGGGGAAAAACTGTTTTTT.

The chain couples TRBV9 to TRBJ2-2, with TRBD2 identical over 14 bases. The J segment lost 3 bases and the V segment lost 0 bases, leaving 4 bases of the junction unmatched. Germline CDR1 reads SGDLS; CDR2 reads YYNGEE. The CDR3 contains 18 residues. The CDR3 DNA is TGTGCCAGCAGCGTAGGACTAGCGGGAGGGCCGGACACCGGGGAGCTGTTTTTT. This translates into CASSVGLAGGPDTGELFF.

This CDR3 is CAQAGQGGGYTF. Here the CDR3 DNA reads TGTGCCCAGGCAGGGCAGGGGGGCGGCTACACCTTC. The V call is TRBV7-9, the J call TRBJ1-2; 7 positions match TRBD1. Germline V gene sequence: CDR1 SEHNR, CDR2 FQNEAQ (reference sequence). This CDR3 contains 12 residues. V shed 11 bases and J 8 bases; nucleotides not matched to a gene: 11.

This clone has just one count. The chain recombines TRBV6-5 with TRBJ1-5; 8 bases align to TRBD1. The V gene's germline CDR1 is MNHEY and CDR2 SVGAGI. The length of the CDR3 is 16 residues. The V segment lost 4 bases and the J segment 7 bases; nucleotides outside the gene matches: 12. CDR3 loop: CASSSISTGGRQPQHF. The CDR3 DNA reads TGTGCCAGCAGTTCCATTTCCACAGGGGGACGGCAGCCCCAGCATTTT.

The sample holds a few counts of this clone. The V gene is TRBV19, the J gene TRBJ2-1; perhaps D is TRBD1 or TRBD2 (5 bases each). Germline CDR1 reads LNHDA; CDR2 reads SQIVND (reference sequence). The CDR3 runs 16 residues. Deletions cut 6 bases from V and 5 bases from J, with 20 bases between. This CDR3 is CASSGGGFGAHNEQFF. For the CDR3, the DNA is TGTGCCAGTAGCGGAGGAGGCTTTGGGGCCCACAATGAGCAGTTCTTC.

V usage is TRBV6-1 and J usage is TRBJ1-5; D might be TRBD1 (5 bases). The CDR3 has 13 residues. Trimming took off 1 base at V and 12 bases at J, with 13 bases between the two ends. The germline V gene encodes CDR1 MNHNS and CDR2 SASEGT. DNA of the CDR3: TGTGCCAGCAGTGAAGTTGGGGCCAAAGACCAGCATTTT. Its protein is CASSEVGAKDQHF.

The chain has TRBV6-5 and TRBJ2-7; 8 positions agree with TRBD1. V was clipped by 4 bases and J by 4 bases; unmatched bases: 12. CDR3 length: 16 residues. CDR1 is MNHEY, CDR2 SVGAGI, per germline. CDR3 nucleotides: TGTGCCAGCAGTTCCTCCCACGCAGGGGGCGGTTACGAGCAGTACTTC. Residues: CASSSSHAGGGYEQYF.

The V and J genes are TRBV7-2 and TRBJ2-3; 16 bases line up with TRBD2. This CDR3 has 15 amino acids. Germline V CDR1 and CDR2: SGHTA, FQGNSA. V was pared by 5 bases and J by 6 bases, with 2 bases of the junction left unmatched. The CDR3 DNA reads as TGTGCCAGCAGCCCGGGACTAGCGGGGGGGGATACGCAGTATTTT. This codes for CASSPGLAGGDTQYF.

CDR3 amino acids: CASSRSGGRARETQYF. Here the CDR3 DNA reads TGCGCCAGCAGCCGGAGTGGCGGGAGGGCCCGAGAGACCCAGTACTTC. The chain couples TRBV5-1 to TRBJ2-5, with 9 bases identical to TRBD2. With V trimmed by 4 bases and J by 4 bases, 11 bases remained unmatched. Looked up from germline, CDR1 is SGHRS and CDR2 is YFSETQ. This CDR3 contains 16 residues.

The chain is built from TRBV7-2 and TRBJ2-7, with 7 bases matching TRBD1. The trim removed 1 base at V and 2 bases at J, leaving 5 bases unmatched. The CDR3 totals 15 residues. Germline V gives CDR1 SGHTA, CDR2 FQGNSA. The CDR3 DNA follows: TGTGCCAGCAGCTTAGTTAGCGACAGGGCCTACGAGCAGTACTTC. Protein: CASSLVSDRAYEQYF.

The chain combines TRBV2 with TRBJ2-5; no clear D. V was cut by 6 bases and J by 1 base, with 12 bases left in between. CDR1 and CDR2 from the germline V gene are SNHLY and FYNNEI. The CDR3 runs 14 residues. In DNA, the CDR3 is TGTGCCAGCAGGGGCAGATCTGGCCAAGAGACCCAGTACTTC. Translated, it gives CASRGRSGQETQYF.

The V gene is TRBV5-6, the J gene TRBJ1-2; 7 positions match TRBD1. CDR1 and CDR2 (germline): SGHDT, YYEEEE. V was pared by 0 bases and J by 4 bases, with 9 bases of the junction left unmatched. CDR3 length: 16 amino acids. The DNA of the CDR3 is TGTGCCAGCAGCTTGGAAGGGGGCGGGACCGTCTATGGCTACACCTTC. Protein product: CASSLEGGGTVYGYTF.

The V and J genes are TRBV19 and TRBJ2-3, with TRBD2 identical over 10 bases. The CDR3 extends over 16 amino acids. In germline, CDR1 is LNHDA, CDR2 SQIVND (reference sequence). Unmatched junction bases numbered 7, after V lost 3 bases and J lost 4 bases. CDR3 sequence: CASSMSAGGPPDTQYF. The CDR3 coding sequence is TGTGCCAGTAGTATGTCAGCGGGGGGGCCTCCAGATACGCAGTATTTT.

The genes are TRBV23-1 and TRBJ2-5, with 8 bases fitting TRBD2. TRBV23-1 is placed among ORFs of uncertain function. The CDR3 runs 15 residues. J gave up 3 bases and V 6 bases, and 9 bases lay outside the gene matches. This CDR3 is CASRKLAEREETQYF. The CDR3 DNA follows: TGCGCCAGCAGAAAACTAGCGGAGAGGGAAGAGACCCAGTACTTC.

V usage is TRBV6-6 and J usage is TRBJ2-3, with 10 bases lining up with TRBD2. J was trimmed by 6 bases and V by 7 bases; bases with no gene match: 4. The CDR3 loop spans 13 amino acids. Germline V gives CDR1 MNHNY, CDR2 SVGAGI (reference sequence). The CDR3 region has the DNA TGTGCCAGCACGCCAGCGGGGGGGGATACGCAGTATTTT. Amino acid sequence: CASTPAGGDTQYF.

V and J are TRBV9 and TRBJ1-1; unclear D gene. The V end was cut by 1 base, the J end by 1 base, with 5 bases between. The CDR3 totals 13 residues. CDR1 and CDR2 (germline): SGDLS, YYNGEE. CDR3 region: CASSVFQNTEAFF. DNA for the CDR3: TGTGCCAGCAGCGTATTCCAGAACACTGAAGCTTTCTTT.